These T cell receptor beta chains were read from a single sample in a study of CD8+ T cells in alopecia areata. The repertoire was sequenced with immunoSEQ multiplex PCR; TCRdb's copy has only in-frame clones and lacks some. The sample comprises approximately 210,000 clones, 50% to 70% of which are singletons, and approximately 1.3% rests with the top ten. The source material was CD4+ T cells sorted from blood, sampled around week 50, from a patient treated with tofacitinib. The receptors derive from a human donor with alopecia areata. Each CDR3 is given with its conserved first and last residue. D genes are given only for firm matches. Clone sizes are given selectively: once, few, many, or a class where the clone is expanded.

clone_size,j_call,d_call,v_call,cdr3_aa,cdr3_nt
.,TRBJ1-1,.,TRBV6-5,CASSSNSGSTEAFF,TGTGCCAGCAGTTCCAACTCGGGGAGCACTGAAGCTTTCTTT
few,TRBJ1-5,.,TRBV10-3,CAISQDSNSNQPQHF,TGTGCCATCAGCCAGGACAGTAATAGCAATCAGCCCCAGCATTTT
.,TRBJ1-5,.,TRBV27,CASSLFPNQPQHF,TGTGCCAGCAGTTTATTTCCCAATCAGCCCCAGCATTTT
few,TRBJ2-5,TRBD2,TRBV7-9,CASSRSQAGGRETQYF,TGTGCCAGCAGCCGTTCTCAAGCGGGGGGGCGAGAGACCCAGTACTTC
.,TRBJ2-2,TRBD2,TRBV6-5,CASTPSGGFTGELFF,TGTGCCAGCACCCCTAGCGGGGGTTTCACCGGGGAGCTGTTTTTT
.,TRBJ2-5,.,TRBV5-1,CASSPKGGLGPETQYF,TGCGCCAGCAGCCCGAAGGGGGGGCTAGGTCCAGAGACCCAGTACTTC
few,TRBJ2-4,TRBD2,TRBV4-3,CASSQRGAGDIQYF,TGCGCCAGCAGCCAAAGAGGTGCGGGGGACATTCAGTACTTC
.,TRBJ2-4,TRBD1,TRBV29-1,CSVTGSQAKNIQYF,TGCAGCGTGACAGGGAGTCAAGCCAAAAACATTCAGTACTTC
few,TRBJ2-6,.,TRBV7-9,CASSTRQAGANVLTF,TGTGCCAGCAGCACCCGACAGGCTGGGGCCAACGTCCTGACTTTC
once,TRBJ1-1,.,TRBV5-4,CASNPQPSTEAFF,TGTGCCAGCAACCCTCAGCCCTCGACTGAAGCTTTCTTT
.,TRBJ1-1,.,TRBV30,CAWIPDRRNTEAFF,TGTGCCTGGATCCCTGACAGAAGGAACACTGAAGCTTTCTTT
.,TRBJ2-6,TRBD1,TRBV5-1,CASSPGTAPSGANVLTF,TGCGCCAGCAGCCCGGGGACAGCGCCCTCTGGGGCCAACGTCCTGACTTTC
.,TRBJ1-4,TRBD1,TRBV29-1,CSARTGVTNEKLFF,TGCAGCGCCAGAACAGGGGTCACTAATGAAAAACTGTTTTTT
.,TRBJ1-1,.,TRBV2,CAATRNTEAFF,TGTGCCGCCACAAGAAACACTGAAGCTTTCTTT
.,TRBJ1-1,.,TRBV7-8,CASSFAGDNTEAFF,TGTGCCAGCAGCTTTGCAGGGGATAACACTGAAGCTTTCTTT
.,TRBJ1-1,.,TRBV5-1,CASMGGGTEAFF,TGCGCCAGCATGGGAGGAGGCACTGAAGCTTTCTTT
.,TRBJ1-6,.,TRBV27,CASSLSAGNSPLHF,TGTGCCAGCAGTTTAAGCGCCGGCAATTCACCCCTCCACTTT
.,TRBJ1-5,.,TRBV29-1,CSVRDGLSNQPQHF,TGCAGCGTTCGGGACGGACTTAGCAATCAGCCCCAGCATTTT
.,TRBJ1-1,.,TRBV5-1,CASSLFSGAEAFF,TGCGCCAGCAGCTTGTTTTCGGGTGCTGAAGCTTTCTTT
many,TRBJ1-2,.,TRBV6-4,CASSDRLGDLSGYTF,TGTGCCAGCAGTGACCGACTCGGGGACTTGAGCGGCTACACCTTC